Only a few counts were recorded for the clone carrying this TCR beta chain. As yet, its antigen is unknown. Trimming took off 0 bases at V and 1 base at J, with 13 bases between the two ends. Germline V lookup: CDR1 LGHDT, CDR2 YNNKEL (reference sequence). This CDR3 is 17 amino acids long. The library was made from cDNA and included unique molecular identifiers. Each batch of about 0.9 to 10 million T cells produced around 460,000 cDNA molecules. From the PCR reads, TCRdb called clonotypes with MiXCR, one entry per CDR3 protein. Among about 200,000 distinct CDR3 sequences listed, over 25% were seen once. The data stem from a study of post-analysis software for immune sequencing data. Study-level results: Comparison of patients with controls showed five or six TRBV segments more frequent in patients, TRBV5-6, TRBV5-1 and TRBV20-1 among them. Among multiple sclerosis patients, normalized Chao1 diversity was significantly below that of controls.

The receptor's source is a girl aged 2-17 years with multiple sclerosis. The sequenced material came from blood. The chain employs TRBV3-1 and TRBJ2-4; D remains ambiguous. The CDR3 spells CASSQDRAVLAKNIQYF. CDR3 coding DNA: TGTGCCAGCAGCCAAGATCGTGCAGTCTTGGCCAAAAACATTCAGTACTTC.